Below, one T cell receptor (beta chain) is given with its context. The antigen is not known. Healthy-control blood donors had a median age of about 50 years (range roughly 20-75) and were roughly 56% female. Researchers isolated CD4+ and CD8+ cells by positive magnetic bead selection and then checked their purity by flow cytometry. Losses at the gene ends were 5 bases for V and 2 bases for J; bases not matched to a gene: 9. The CDR3 has 16 residues. Germline V gives CDR1 SGHAT, CDR2 FQNNGV. The sample originates from a study of somatic mutations in cytotoxic T cells in rheumatoid arthritis. Study conclusions and caveats: A largest CD8+ clone above 20% of CD8+ cells occurred in about an eighth of the roughly 65 patients.

The table came from immunoSEQ multiplex PCR; TCRdb's copy has only in-frame clones and leaves some out. The table records about 20,000 clones, about 86% of them present only once. The sample comprised CD8+ T cells sorted from blood. The receptor's source is a woman aged 45-59 years in good health. J is TRBJ2-3 and V is TRBV11-2, with 8 bases that match TRBD2. The CDR3 sequence is CASSLGVAGNTDTQYF. CDR3 nucleotides: TGTGCCAGCAGCCTCGGGGTAGCGGGGAACACAGATACGCAGTATTTT.